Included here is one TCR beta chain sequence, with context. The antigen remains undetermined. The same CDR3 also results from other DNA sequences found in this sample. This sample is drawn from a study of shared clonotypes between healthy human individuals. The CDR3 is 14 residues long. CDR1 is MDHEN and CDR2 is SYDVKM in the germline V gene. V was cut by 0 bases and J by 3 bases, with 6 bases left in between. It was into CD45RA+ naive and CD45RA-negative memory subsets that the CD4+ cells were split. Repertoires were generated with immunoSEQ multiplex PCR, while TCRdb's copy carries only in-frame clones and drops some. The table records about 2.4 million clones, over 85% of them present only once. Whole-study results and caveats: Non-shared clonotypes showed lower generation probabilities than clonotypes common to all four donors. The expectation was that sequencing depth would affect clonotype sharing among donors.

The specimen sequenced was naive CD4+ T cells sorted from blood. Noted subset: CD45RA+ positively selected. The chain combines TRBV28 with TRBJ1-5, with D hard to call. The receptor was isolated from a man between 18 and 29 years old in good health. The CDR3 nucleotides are TGTGCCAGCAGTTTATGGGGCTCCAATCAGCCCCAGCATTTT. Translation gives CASSLWGSNQPQHF. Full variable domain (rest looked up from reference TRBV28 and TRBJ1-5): DVKVTQSSRYLVKRTGEKVFLECVQDMDHENMFWYRQDPGLGLRLIYFSYDVKMKEKGDIPEGYSVSREKKERFSLILESASTNQTSMYLCASSLWGSNQPQHFGDGTRLSIL.